This TCR beta chain emerged from a study of spatial heterogeneity in lung cancer. Each molecule of TCR cDNA was tagged with one unique molecular identifier. Each CDR3 protein is one row after TCRdb ran MiXCR on the 5' RACE reads. Of roughly 39,000 distinct CDR3 sequences listed, about 6.7% were seen once; the top ten hold around 43%. Time point described: sample taken at primary tumor resection. No cells were sorted before sequencing. The whole RNA sequenced was extracted from tumor, nontumor lung or frozen PBMC. Study-wide results and limits: Blood showed ubiquitous tumor TCRs more often at resection than at routine follow-up.

This clonotype came up many times. The antigen is not known. The sequence came from a female donor with early-stage non-small cell lung cancer. Sequencing used PBMCs, obtained at surgery.

The CDR3 DNA reads TGTGCCAGTATCGTAATTAATCAGCCCCAGCATTTT. Residues: CASIVINQPQHF. The chain couples TRBV19 to TRBJ1-5; no clear D. V was trimmed by 7 bases and J by 4 bases, leaving 8 bases between them. The CDR3 is 12 amino acids. Germline CDR1 LNHDA, CDR2 SQIVND (reference sequence).